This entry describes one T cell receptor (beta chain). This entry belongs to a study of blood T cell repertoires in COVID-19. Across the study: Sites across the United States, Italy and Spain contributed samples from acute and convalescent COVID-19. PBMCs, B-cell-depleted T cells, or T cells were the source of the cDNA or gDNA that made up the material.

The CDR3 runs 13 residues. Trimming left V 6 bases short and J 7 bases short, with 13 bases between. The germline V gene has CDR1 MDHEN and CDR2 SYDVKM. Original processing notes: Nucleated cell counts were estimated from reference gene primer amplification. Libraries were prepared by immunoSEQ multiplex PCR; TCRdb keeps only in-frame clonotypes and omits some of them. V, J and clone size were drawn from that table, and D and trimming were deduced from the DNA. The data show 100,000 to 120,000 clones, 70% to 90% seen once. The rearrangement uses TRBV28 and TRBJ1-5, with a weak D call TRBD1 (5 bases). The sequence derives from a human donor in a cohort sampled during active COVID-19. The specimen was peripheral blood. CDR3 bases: TGTGCCAGCAGGGGCAGGGCTTACCAGCCCCAGCATTTT. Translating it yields CASRGRAYQPQHF.